This T cell receptor beta chain was found in a study of naive and memory T cell subsets. Four PCR rounds used nested alpha and beta constant region primers plus the SP2 primer. A single record per CDR3 protein comes from TCRdb applying MiXCR to the UMI-ligation and nested PCR reads. The profile covers 35,000 to 40,000 distinct CDR3 sequences, with approximately 10% appearing a single time and about 4% taken by the ten largest. Treatment meaning: skin biopsy from PPD injection site in Mantoux-positive individual. A UMI-containing oligonucleotide was joined by 3' ligation to the TCR cDNA template. Unsorted total RNA, roughly 1 to 1000 ng, was DNase treated before reverse transcription. The table lists this clonotype with many counts. The V end lost 8 bases, the J end lost 5 bases, and 15 bases lay between the germline ends. CDR3 length equals 13 residues. Germline V gene data show CDR1 as MNHEY and CDR2 as SVGAGI.

Specimen: skin, collected from a tuberculin skin test site. The sequence came from an adult in good health. The rearrangement uses TRBV6-5 and TRBJ1-2; D is possibly TRBD1 (5 bases). The CDR3 loop is CASGYDSQYGYTF. In DNA form, the CDR3 reads TGTGCCAGCGGCTACGACAGCCAATATGGCTACACCTTC.